This entry lists 30 T cell receptor beta chains sequenced from one sample in a study of early T cells in non-severe SARS-CoV-2 infection. TCRdb passed the 5' RACE reads through MiXCR, listing each CDR3 protein once. The data hold tens of thousands of distinct CDR3 sequences, with 8.5% to 10% observed a single time. The sequencing sample was made of whole blood. The receptors were gathered from an adult who was a healthcare worker with PCR-confirmed SARS-CoV-2 infection or an uninfected control (not recorded which).

At least ten counts were recorded for this clonotype. The rearrangement uses TRBV18 and TRBJ2-3; D is unresolved. The germline V and J ends were trimmed by 0 bases and 0 bases, with 4 bases remaining between them. The CDR3 sequence is 14 residues long. Per the germline V gene, CDR1 is KGHSH and CDR2 is LQKENI. CDR3 loop: CASSPPASTDTQYF. CDR3 in DNA: TGTGCCAGCTCACCACCGGCGAGCACAGATACGCAGTATTTT.

In its sample, this clonotype was seen many times. V usage is TRBV7-2 and J usage is TRBJ1-5; no firm D call. Looked up from germline, CDR1 is SGHTA and CDR2 is FQGNSA. The CDR3 has 14 amino acids. V lost 5 bases and J lost 4, with 12 bases in between. CDR3 DNA sequence: TGTGCCAGCAGCCCCCGCCTGGGAAATCAGCCCCAGCATTTT. Its translation: CASSPRLGNQPQHF.

This clonotype was observed many times. This sequence joins TRBV2 and TRBJ1-5, with D perhaps matching TRBD1 (5 bases). The CDR3 has 15 residues. Germline V gene sequence: CDR1 SNHLY, CDR2 FYNNEI. The V end was cut by 6 bases, the J end by 7 bases, with 19 bases between. The chain's CDR3 is CASRYEAGREQPQHF. The CDR3 bases are TGTGCCAGCAGATACGAGGCAGGGAGGGAGCAGCCCCAGCATTTT.

This clonotype came up a few times. CDR3 residues: CASSAAWGPNEKLFF. The CDR3 DNA reads as TGTGCCAGCAGCGCTGCATGGGGGCCTAATGAAAAACTGTTTTTT. The chain links TRBV9 to TRBJ1-4, with D tentatively TRBD1 (6 bases). CDR1 is SGDLS and CDR2 is YYNGEE in the germline V gene. V lost 3 bases and J 3 bases, leaving 12 bases between the germline ends. This CDR3 contains 15 residues.

This clonotype was counted at least ten times. V is TRBV7-9 and J is TRBJ2-5, with D perhaps being TRBD1 or TRBD2 (5 bases each). CDR1 and CDR2 (germline): SEHNR, FQNEAQ (reference sequence). The CDR3 runs 15 residues. The ends were cut back, 2 bases at V and 2 bases at J, with 12 bases in the middle. Here the CDR3 DNA reads TGTGCCAGCAGCTTAATCCGGGACGGACAAGAGACCCAGTACTTC. Encoded protein: CASSLIRDGQETQYF. Full variable domain (rest looked up from reference TRBV7-9 and TRBJ2-5): DTGVSQNPRHKITKRGQNVTFRCDPISEHNRLYWYRQTLGQGPEFLTYFQNEAQLEKSRLLSDRFSAERPKGSFSTLEIQRTEQGDSAMYLCASSLIRDGQETQYFGPGTRLLVL.

Ten or more counts support this clonotype. CDR3 coding DNA: TGTGCCAGCAGCCTAGCGGGTAGAAACACCGGGGAGCTGTTTTTT. Protein: CASSLAGRNTGELFF. The chain carries TRBV3-1 and TRBJ2-2; 7 bases map to TRBD2. CDR1 LGHDT and CDR2 YNNKEL come from the germline V gene (reference sequence). Trimming took 4 bases from V and 2 from J; bases not matched to a gene: 4. This CDR3 is 15 amino acids long.

In its sample, this clonotype was seen many times. The genes are TRBV11-2 and TRBJ2-1; D is unresolved. Trimming shortened V by 4 bases and J by 13 bases, and 14 bases separated the two germline ends. The CDR3 loop spans 12 amino acids. Germline loops: CDR1 SGHAT, CDR2 FQNNGV. CDR3 nucleotides: TGTGCCAGCAGCTCACCCTTGACCTTTCAGTTCTTC. Its protein is CASSSPLTFQFF. The full variable domain, completed using reference TRBV11-2 and TRBJ2-1, is EAGVAQSPRYKIIEKRQSVAFWCNPISGHATLYWYQQILGQGPKLLIQFQNNGVVDDSQLPKDRFSAERLKGVDSTLKIQPAKLEDSAVYLCASSSPLTFQFFGPGTRLTVL.

This clonotype has more than one count but fewer than ten. This chain joins TRBV29-1 and TRBJ2-1, with TRBD2 matching over 8 bases. The CDR3 spans 14 residues. Per germline, CDR1 SQVTM and CDR2 ANQGSEA. Unmatched junction bases numbered 14, after V lost 8 bases and J lost 8 bases. CDR3 in amino acids: CSWRTGTSSYEQFF. The DNA of the CDR3 is TGCAGCTGGCGAACCGGGACTAGTAGTTATGAGCAGTTCTTC.

This clonotype has at least ten counts. The chain carries TRBV19 and TRBJ2-5; possibly TRBD2 for D (6 bases). Between the trimmed V and J ends, which lost 5 bases and 4 bases, there was a span of 17 bases. The germline V gene has CDR1 LNHDA and CDR2 SQIVND (reference sequence). There are 15 residues in the CDR3. CDR3: CASSPGLHPLETQYF. The DNA for the CDR3 is TGTGCCAGTAGTCCGGGACTCCATCCTTTAGAGACCCAGTACTTC.

This clonotype was counted ten times or more. This chain joins TRBV6-5 and TRBJ2-7; D is possibly TRBD2 (5 bases). The CDR3 is 13 residues long. Trimming removed 1 base from V and 6 bases from J, with 10 bases in between. Germline V gives CDR1 MNHEY, CDR2 SVGAGI. The CDR3 is CASSYLSSGEQYF. CDR3 DNA sequence: TGTGCCAGCAGTTACTTGTCGAGCGGCGAGCAGTACTTC.

This clonotype has only a few counts. This rearrangement joins TRBV11-2 to TRBJ2-7, with D possibly matching TRBD2 (6 bases). Trimming stripped 2 bases from V and 7 bases from J, with 21 bases between. The CDR3 has 16 amino acids. Looked up from germline, CDR1 is SGHAT and CDR2 is FQNNGV. The CDR3 region is CASSLKVAESSNEQYF. The DNA for the CDR3 is TGTGCCAGCAGCTTAAAGGTAGCGGAGTCCTCTAATGAGCAGTACTTC.

This clonotype has a handful of counts. The chain uses TRBV18 and TRBJ2-3, with no clear D. The V end was cut by 2 bases, the J end by 6 bases, with 9 bases between. The CDR3 length is 13 residues. Germline loops: CDR1 KGHSH, CDR2 LQKENI. The CDR3 DNA sequence: TGTGCCAGCTCACCAGCCTCTCAGGATACGCAGTATTTT. Residues: CASSPASQDTQYF.

This rearrangement joins TRBV6-2 or TRBV6-3 to TRBJ2-7, with 8 bases matching TRBD2. CDR1 is MNHEY, CDR2 SVGEGT, per germline. With V trimmed by 6 bases and J by 0 bases, 10 bases remained unmatched. This CDR3 is 16 amino acids long. CDR3 amino acids: CASSPGLAQSSYEQYF. The DNA of the CDR3 is TGTGCCAGCAGCCCCGGACTAGCCCAGAGCTCCTACGAGCAGTACTTC.

The chain uses TRBV19 and TRBJ2-7; 10 bases are shared with TRBD2. With 4 bases clipped from V and 3 bases from J, the junction kept 3 bases outside the gene matches. The germline CDR1 and CDR2 sequences are LNHDA and SQIVND (reference sequence). This CDR3 has 14 amino acids. This chain's CDR3 is CASSTVAGGYEQYF. The CDR3 DNA reads as TGTGCCAGTAGTACTGTAGCGGGGGGCTACGAGCAGTACTTC.

This clonotype was observed at least ten times. The chain recombines TRBV27 with TRBJ1-1; 11 bases line up with TRBD1. This CDR3 spans 14 amino acids. The germline V gene has CDR1 MNHEY and CDR2 SMNVEV (reference sequence). Trimming took 10 bases from V and 2 from J; bases not matched to a gene: 6. The CDR3 is CATSDRGPNTEAFF. The CDR3 DNA reads TGTGCCACCTCGGACAGGGGGCCTAACACTGAAGCTTTCTTT.

This sequence joins TRBV10-3 and TRBJ2-7; possibly TRBD1 for D (6 bases). V was pared by 6 bases and J by 5 bases, with 14 bases between. There are 13 residues in the CDR3. The germline V gene encodes CDR1 ENHRY and CDR2 SYGVKD. CDR3 sequence (DNA): TGTGCCATCAGAGCCGGGACACGCGACGAGCAGTACTTC. This translates into CAIRAGTRDEQYF.

At least ten counts were recorded for this clonotype. V usage is TRBV12-3 or TRBV12-4 and J usage is TRBJ2-2, with 10 bases identical to TRBD1. V was clipped by 1 base and J by 5 bases; unmatched bases: 4. This CDR3 is built from 16 residues. The CDR3 sequence is CASSLGRTGGTGELFF. For the CDR3, the DNA is TGTGCCAGCAGTTTAGGCCGGACAGGGGGGACCGGGGAGCTGTTTTTT.

This rearrangement joins TRBV11-2 to TRBJ1-2; a weak D match, TRBD1 (5 bases). The CDR3 totals 14 residues. The germline V gene has CDR1 SGHAT and CDR2 FQNNGV. Trimming pared 5 bases from V and 2 bases from J, leaving 12 bases between. The DNA for the CDR3 is TGTGCCAGCAGCGGGGAGGGACGGAACTATGGCTACACCTTC. The encoded protein is CASSGEGRNYGYTF.

This clonotype was seen repeatedly, ten times or more. This chain links TRBV20-1 with TRBJ2-7; TRBD1 or TRBD2 may be the D gene (5 bases each). The CDR3 totals 15 residues. CDR1 is DFQATT, CDR2 SNEGSKA, per germline (reference sequence). Trimming left V 3 bases short and J 1 base short, with 16 bases between. Written as DNA, the CDR3 is TGCAGTGCTAGTAACGGGGACCAAGTATCCTACGAGCAGTACTTC. This codes for CSASNGDQVSYEQYF.

This clonotype was detected once. Being one base from a much bigger clone, this may be a read error. The chain employs TRBV29-1 and TRBJ2-7; TRBD1 is a possible D gene (5 bases). Germline assignment: CDR1 SQVTM and CDR2 ANQGSEA. There are 13 residues in the CDR3. Trimming took 4 bases from V and 5 from J, leaving 15 bases between them. CDR3 sequence reads: CSVVVGRTNEQYF. In DNA, the CDR3 is TGCAGCGTTGTTGTCGGCAGGACAAACGAGCAGTACTTC.

This clonotype was counted once. A much larger clone differs from this one at a single base, so this may be a read error. The gene calls are TRBV7-7 and TRBJ1-1; D unclear. This CDR3 has 13 residues. The germline V gene encodes CDR1 SSHAT and CDR2 FNYEAQ (reference sequence). In DNA, the CDR3 is TGTGCTAGCAGCTTAGCAGCTGACACTGAAGCTTTCTTT. As protein: CASSLAADTEAFF. Full variable domain (rest looked up from reference TRBV7-7 and TRBJ1-1): GAGVSQSPRYKVTKRGQDVTLRCDPISSHATLYWYQQALGQGPEFLTYFNYEAQPDKSGLPSDRFSAERPEGSISTLTIQRTEQRDSAMYRCASSLAADTEAFFGQGTRLTVV.

This clonotype was seen only a few times. The chain couples TRBV19 to TRBJ2-3; 8 nucleotides match TRBD1. This CDR3 region has 16 residues. Germline values: CDR1 LNHDA, CDR2 SQIVND (reference sequence). Losses at the gene ends were 3 bases for V and 0 bases for J; bases not matched to a gene: 5. CDR3 sequence: CASSITGGRSTDTQYF. The CDR3 coding sequence is TGTGCCAGTAGTATCACAGGGGGACGAAGCACAGATACGCAGTATTTT.

CDR3 region: CASNYQGIVAGGRDNEQFF. The CDR3 DNA reads TGTGCCAGCAACTACCAGGGTATCGTAGCGGGAGGGCGGGACAATGAGCAGTTCTTC. V and J are TRBV2 and TRBJ2-1, with 11 bases matching TRBD2. The CDR3 is made up of 19 amino acids. V lost 7 bases to trimming and J lost 5 bases; unmatched junction nucleotides: 19. The germline V gene has CDR1 SNHLY and CDR2 FYNNEI.

V and J are TRBV5-1 and TRBJ2-5; 7 bases are shared with TRBD1. This CDR3 comprises 15 residues. In germline, CDR1 is SGHRS, CDR2 YFSETQ. The trim removed 2 bases at V and 0 bases at J, leaving 4 bases unmatched. CDR3 coding DNA: TGCGCCAGCAGCTTCGGGACAGATTACCAAGAGACCCAGTACTTC. Translation gives CASSFGTDYQETQYF.

This clonotype was seen ten or more times. A read error may produce the germline difference seen at one junction end. The chain combines TRBV20-1 with TRBJ1-1, with 8 bases fitting TRBD1. Germline CDR1 is DFQATT and CDR2 is SNEGSKA (reference sequence). CDR3 length: 17 residues. The CDR3 reads CSTRRGGTGVGYTEAFF. The CDR3 nucleotides read TGCAGTACTAGACGGGGAGGGACAGGTGTTGGGTACACTGAAGCTTTCTTT.

V usage is TRBV5-1 and J usage is TRBJ1-4, with D unclear. CDR3 size: 14 residues. Trimming shortened V by 7 bases and J by 0 bases, and 10 bases separated the two germline ends. CDR1 is SGHRS, CDR2 YFSETQ, per germline. CDR3 residues: CASRQTATNEKLFF. CDR3 in DNA: TGCGCCAGCCGCCAGACTGCAACTAATGAAAAACTGTTTTTT.

This clonotype occurred many times. The chain recombines TRBV14 with TRBJ2-1; D may be TRBD2 (7 bases). From germline, CDR1 is SGHDN and CDR2 FVKESK. The CDR3 runs 16 residues. The V end was cut by 0 bases, the J end by 4 bases, with 13 bases between. CDR3 DNA: TGTGCCAGCAGCCAAGATTCGGGGGGCGATTACAATGAGCAGTTCTTC. As protein: CASSQDSGGDYNEQFF.

CDR3 DNA sequence: TGCGCCAGCAGCCAAGAGTCCAGGGGTAATAGTGAGCAGTACTTC. It translates to CASSQESRGNSEQYF. The V and J genes are TRBV4-3 and TRBJ2-7; D might be TRBD1 (6 bases). The CDR3 sequence is 15 residues long. Trimming removed 0 bases from V and 7 bases from J, with 16 bases in between. The V gene's germline CDR1 is LGHNA and CDR2 YSLEER.

This clonotype has more than one count but fewer than ten. The chain uses TRBV3-1 and TRBJ2-2; 8 bases match TRBD2. Trimming removed 4 bases from V and 1 base from J; junction bases left unmatched: 8. CDR1 is LGHDT and CDR2 is YNNKEL in the germline V gene (reference sequence). CDR3 length: 17 amino acids. The CDR3, as DNA: TGTGCCAGCAGCCCGAGTCCCGGGACTAGGAACACCGGGGAGCTGTTTTTT. It is translated as CASSPSPGTRNTGELFF.

This chain connects TRBV20-1 to TRBJ2-3; D is undetermined. Trimming pared 3 bases from V and 0 bases from J, leaving 10 bases between. CDR3 length: 14 residues. Germline CDR1 DFQATT, CDR2 SNEGSKA (reference sequence). Written as DNA, the CDR3 is TGCAGTGCTAGTGGGCAGAGAAGCACAGATACGCAGTATTTT. The encoded protein is CSASGQRSTDTQYF.